This TCR beta chain derives from a study of response to subunit inactivated influenza vaccine. The study, taken as a whole, reports: Each seasonal influenza vaccination, the authors suggested, recruits few new T cells.

This clonotype showed up just a few times. Its antigen remains unidentified. TCRdb processed the RT-PCR reads anew with MiXCR; each CDR3 protein has one entry. The repertoire consists of about 800,000 distinct CDR3 sequences, with around 20% occurring once and the leading ten covering around 9.6%. Sequences were derived from PBMCs from blood, sampled about 5 days after vaccination. The TCR was taken from a man aged 45-65 years who received an inactivated influenza vaccine.

The CDR3 sequence is CAISEAGGPQNYGYTF. CDR3 in DNA: TGTGCCATCAGTGAGGCCGGAGGCCCCCAAAACTATGGCTACACCTTC. This chain connects TRBV10-3 to TRBJ1-2, with unresolved D. V dropped 2 bases and J dropped 2 bases, with 15 bases sitting between them. This CDR3 is 16 amino acids long. Germline V lookup: CDR1 ENHRY, CDR2 SYGVKD.